This TCR beta chain was sequenced during a study of blood T cell repertoires in COVID-19. The assay was immunoSEQ multiplex PCR, and TCRdb's table has in-frame clones only and misses some. Of roughly 280,000 clones in the sample, more than 80% are singletons; the top ten hold roughly 3.9%. Trimming left V 4 bases short and J 6 bases short, with 12 bases between. Germline V gene data show CDR1 as LGHNA and CDR2 as YNFKEQ. The CDR3 runs 14 residues. The J gene is TRBJ1-4, the V gene TRBV4-2; D gene unclear. Sequencing used PBMCs or T cells enriched from blood (not recorded which). This sequence originates from a woman aged 30 to 39 with acute COVID-19. CDR3: CASSPGSADEKLFF. CDR3 coding DNA: TGTGCCAGCAGCCCTGGATCAGCGGATGAAAAACTGTTTTTT.